What follows describes a single T cell receptor (beta chain). This specimen belongs to a study of blood T cell repertoires in COVID-19. The assay was immunoSEQ multiplex PCR, and TCRdb's table has in-frame clones only and misses some. The data show a few hundred thousand clones, about 80% seen once. In germline, CDR1 is KGHSH, CDR2 LQKENI. V lost 3 bases, J lost 8 bases, and 19 bases lay in between. CDR3 length: 16 amino acids. The chain couples TRBV18 to TRBJ1-4; weak D call: TRBD1 (5 bases). The sequencing input was PBMCs or T cells enriched from blood (not recorded which). The receptor was derived from a man between 40 and 49 years old who had recovered from COVID-19. The DNA of the CDR3 is TGTGCCAGCTCACCCCCTACGGTCAGGAAGGGGGAAAAACTGTTTTTT. It translates to CASSPPTVRKGEKLFF.